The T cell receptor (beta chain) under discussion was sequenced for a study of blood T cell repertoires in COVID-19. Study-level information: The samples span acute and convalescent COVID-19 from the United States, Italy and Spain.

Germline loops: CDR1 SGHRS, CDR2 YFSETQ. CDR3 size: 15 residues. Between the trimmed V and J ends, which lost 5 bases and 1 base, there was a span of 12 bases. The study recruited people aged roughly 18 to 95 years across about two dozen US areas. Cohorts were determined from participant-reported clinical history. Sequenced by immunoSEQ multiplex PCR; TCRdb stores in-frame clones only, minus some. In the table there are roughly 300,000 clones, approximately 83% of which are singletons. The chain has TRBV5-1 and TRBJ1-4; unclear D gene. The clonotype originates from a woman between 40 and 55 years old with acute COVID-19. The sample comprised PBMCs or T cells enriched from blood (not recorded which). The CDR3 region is CASRPNSGTNEKLFF. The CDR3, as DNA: TGCGCCAGCAGGCCCAATAGTGGAACTAATGAAAAACTGTTTTTT.